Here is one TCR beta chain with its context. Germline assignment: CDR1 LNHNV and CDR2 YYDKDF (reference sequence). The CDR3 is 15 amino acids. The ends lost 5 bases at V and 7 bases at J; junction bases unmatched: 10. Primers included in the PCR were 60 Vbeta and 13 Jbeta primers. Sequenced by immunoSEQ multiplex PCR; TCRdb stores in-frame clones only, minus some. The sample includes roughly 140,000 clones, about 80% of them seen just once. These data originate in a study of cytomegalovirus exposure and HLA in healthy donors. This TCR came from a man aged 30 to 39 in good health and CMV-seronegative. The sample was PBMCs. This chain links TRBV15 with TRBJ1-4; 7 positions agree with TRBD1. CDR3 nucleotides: TGTGCCACCAGCGTAGGACAGGCGGTTTCTGAAAAACTGTTTTTT. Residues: CATSVGQAVSEKLFF.